The 10 T cell receptor beta chains below come from one sample, sequenced in a study of T cells in Graves' hyperthyroidism and ophthalmopathy. Amplified regions were TCR beta CDR3 sequences from RNA transcripts. Primed by the HTBI set, a first-round RT-PCR was run on the TCR CDR3. TCRdb analysed the multiplex PCR reads with MiXCR anew, one entry per CDR3 protein. There are over 300,000 distinct CDR3 sequences in the sample; about 15% occur only once, and about 11% lies in the top ten. Sample: blood. The receptors shown here come from a woman aged 60 to 75 with Graves' hyperthyroidism.

This clonotype was seen ten or more times. The V and J genes are TRBV5-8 and TRBJ1-1; no clear D gene. Per germline, CDR1 SGHTS and CDR2 YDEGEE. The ends were cut back, 1 base at V and 8 bases at J, with 6 bases in the middle. The length of the CDR3 is 11 residues. In DNA, the CDR3 is TGTGCCAGCAGCTTGCTCGGGGAAGCTTTCTTT. Its protein is CASSLLGEAFF.

The table lists this clonotype with many counts. The V call is TRBV20-1, the J call TRBJ2-1, with 11 bases identical to TRBD2. Germline V lookup: CDR1 DFQATT, CDR2 SNEGSKA (reference sequence). Trimming took 3 bases from V and 8 from J; bases not matched to a gene: 18. CDR3 length: 18 amino acids. The CDR3 is CSASTGTSGSRPYDEQFF. CDR3 coding DNA: TGCAGTGCTAGTACCGGGACTAGCGGATCCAGGCCGTACGATGAGCAGTTCTTC.

This clonotype was counted at least ten times. The chain employs TRBV28 and TRBJ1-1; TRBD1 aligns across 8 bases. Germline V gene sequence: CDR1 MDHEN, CDR2 SYDVKM. The CDR3 runs 13 residues. V lost 8 bases and J lost 8; bases outside the gene matches: 10. The DNA for the CDR3 is TGTGCCAGCTGGATGCGGACAGGGTCAGAAGCTTTCTTT. Translating it yields CASWMRTGSEAFF.

About this clonotype itself: At one of its ends the junction is not consistent with the germline gene, which may arise from a read error. The chain uses TRBV6-2 or TRBV6-3 and TRBJ2-7; 8 bases align to TRBD2. The CDR3 totals 15 residues. The germline gives CDR1 MNHEY, CDR2 SVGEGT. CDR3 DNA: TGTGGCAGCAGAGCCCCTAGCGGGTCCTCCTACGAGCAGTACTTC. It specifies CGSRAPSGSSYEQYF.

This clonotype was seen more than once but under ten times. The V and J genes are TRBV11-3 and TRBJ2-1; D perhaps matches TRBD2 (6 bases). Germline assignment: CDR1 SGHNT and CDR2 YENEEA. V was pared by 6 bases and J by 2 bases, with 11 bases between. This CDR3 is built from 14 residues. The chain's CDR3 is CASREGTPYNEQFF. The CDR3 DNA is TGTGCCAGCAGGGAGGGGACCCCCTACAATGAGCAGTTCTTC.

The V call is TRBV20-1, the J call TRBJ1-1; 7 positions agree with TRBD1. CDR3 length: 11 residues. CDR1 is DFQATT, CDR2 SNEGSKA, per germline (reference sequence). Written as DNA, the CDR3 is TGCAACTCGCAGGGGGGAGGTGAAGCTTTCTTT. Translating it yields CNSQGGGEAFF.

There are many counts of this clonotype. This chain uses TRBV12-3 or TRBV12-4 with TRBJ2-3; 9 nucleotides line up with TRBD1. The V and J ends lost 6 bases and 7 bases, in that order; junction bases with no gene match: 5. The CDR3 loop spans 13 amino acids. CDR3 loop: CASRQQGANTQYF. In DNA form, the CDR3 reads TGTGCCAGCAGACAACAGGGGGCTAATACGCAGTATTTT.

This clonotype was counted at least ten times. The chain joins TRBV7-2 to TRBJ2-7; 13 bases align to TRBD2. The CDR3 has 15 residues. From germline, CDR1 is SGHTA and CDR2 FQGNSA. The trim removed 4 bases at V and 6 bases at J, leaving 6 bases unmatched. The CDR3 DNA reads TGTGCCAGCAGCTACCGGACTAGCGGGAGCGGCGAGCAGTACTTC. This encodes CASSYRTSGSGEQYF.

In its sample, this clonotype was seen a few times. CDR3 amino acids: CSARDGKGTGELFF. CDR3 nucleotide sequence: TGCAGTGCTAGAGACGGGAAAGGCACCGGGGAGCTGTTTTTT. This chain uses TRBV20-1 with TRBJ2-2; tentative D call: TRBD2 (5 bases). Germline values: CDR1 DFQATT, CDR2 SNEGSKA (reference sequence). The V gene lost 0 bases and the J gene lost 4 bases, with 9 bases spanning the gap. The CDR3 consists of 14 residues.

This clonotype was detected only a few times. The CDR3 here is CASSSGTGNTIYF. CDR3 sequence (DNA): TGTGCCAGCAGCTCGGGAACTGGAAACACCATATATTTT. The chain couples TRBV7-3 to TRBJ1-3; D is unresolved. CDR1 is SGHTA, CDR2 FQGTGA, per germline. Trimming took 4 bases from V and 2 from J, leaving 6 bases between them. The CDR3 is 13 amino acids.